The rows below give T cell receptor beta chains drawn from one sample of a study of spatial heterogeneity in lung cancer. TCRdb independently ran MiXCR on the 5' RACE reads; one entry per CDR3 protein. The sample yields 25,000 or so distinct CDR3 sequences, under 6.5% seen once. The source was PBMCs, collected at follow-up. Every receptor here comes from a male donor with early-stage non-small cell lung cancer. Both conserved end residues are part of each CDR3. Each record gives: V gene, J gene, D gene, clone size, CDR3 DNA, CDR3 protein. D genes are given only for firm matches. Size is omitted from some rows. Given values are once, few, many or a class for expanded clones.

>TRBV12-3/TRBV12-4|TRBJ2-7|TRBD2|-
TGTGCCAGGACTCGGTGGGAGGGGCCCTACGAGCAGTACTTC
CARTRWEGPYEQYF
>TRBV7-2|TRBJ2-1|-|many
TGTGCCAGCGATAGCGGCCCCAACGTGTCCGATGAGCAGTTCTTC
CASDSGPNVSDEQFF
>TRBV3-1|TRBJ1-2|-|few
TGTGCCAGCAGCCAAGATGTTGGAGGGAACTATGGCTACACCTTC
CASSQDVGGNYGYTF
>TRBV7-2|TRBJ2-2|TRBD1|-
TGTGCCAGCAGCTTAAGAGGGGGACAGAGAACCGGGGAGCTGTTTTTT
CASSLRGGQRTGELFF
>TRBV27|TRBJ1-1|-|few
TGTGCCAGCAGTAGGTCCAGGTCGTACACTGAAGCTTTCTTT
CASSRSRSYTEAFF
>TRBV19|TRBJ2-1|TRBD2|few
TGTGCCAGTAGTATTGGGCTAGCGGGAGGCAATGAGCAGTTCTTC
CASSIGLAGGNEQFF
>TRBV5-1|TRBJ2-2|-|once
TGCGCCAGCAGCTTGGAAATTAACACCGGGGAGCTGTTTTTT
CASSLEINTGELFF
>TRBV6-6|TRBJ1-1|TRBD1|few
TGTGCCAGCGGACAGGGGGCATCGAGCACTGAAGCTTTCTTT
CASGQGASSTEAFF
>TRBV9|TRBJ1-2|TRBD1|few
TGTGCCAGCAGCGCAGACAGGGTTTTGAGCTACACCTTC
CASSADRVLSYTF
>TRBV10-3|TRBJ2-3|-|many
TGTGCCATCAGCGACGACTCTACAGATACGCAGTATTTT
CAISDDSTDTQYF
>TRBV7-2|TRBJ2-7|-|-
TGTGCCAGCAGCACGAGGGGCGGAGATACGTCCTACGAGCAGTACTTC
CASSTRGGDTSYEQYF
>TRBV28|TRBJ2-3|TRBD1|many
TGTGCCAGCGCCACCCCGACAGGGCCAGATACGCAGTATTTT
CASATPTGPDTQYF
>TRBV3-1|TRBJ1-4|-|-
TGTGCCAGCAGCCTACCTGGACAGAATGAAAAACTGTTTTTT
CASSLPGQNEKLFF
>TRBV11-2|TRBJ2-1|-|many
TGTGCCAGCAGCAAGCCTAGCAATGAGCAGTTCTTC
CASSKPSNEQFF
>TRBV3-1|TRBJ1-5|-|many
TGTGCCAGCAGCCAAGGGAATCAGCCCCAGCATTTT
CASSQGNQPQHF
>TRBV11-2|TRBJ2-3|TRBD2|many
TGTGCCAGCAGCTTAGATATCCTGACGGGACTAGCGGGGGGGCCTTACACAGATACGCAGTATTTT
CASSLDILTGLAGGPYTDTQYF
>TRBV3-1|TRBJ2-1|TRBD2|many
TGTGCCAGCAGCCCTCTCCAAACTAGCGGGAGGATGAATGAGCAGTTCTTC
CASSPLQTSGRMNEQFF
>TRBV4-2|TRBJ1-2|TRBD1|many
TGTGCCAGCAGCCAGATGCAGGGGGCCCTTAACTATGGCTACACCTTC
CASSQMQGALNYGYTF
>TRBV12-3/TRBV12-4|TRBJ1-5|-|many
TGTGCCAGCAGGTGGGGGTCCCTGGGGCAGCCCCAGCATTTT
CASRWGSLGQPQHF
>TRBV29-1|TRBJ1-1|TRBD1|few
TGCAGCGTTGATCGGGCAGGGGGCGCCACTGAAGCTTTCTTT
CSVDRAGGATEAFF
>TRBV30|TRBJ1-5|TRBD1|many
TGTGCCTGGAGCGAGACAGGGAGAAATCAGCCCCAGCATTTT
CAWSETGRNQPQHF
>TRBV12-3/TRBV12-4|TRBJ2-7|TRBD1|-
TGTGCCAGCAGCACGGGACAGGGAAGCCACGACGAGCAGTACTTC
CASSTGQGSHDEQYF
>TRBV12-3/TRBV12-4|TRBJ1-2|-|-
TGTGCCAGCAGTTTAGGAGCTCTTAACTATGGCTACACCTTC
CASSLGALNYGYTF
>TRBV6-1|TRBJ2-4|-|many
TGTGCCAGCAGCCAAGCCCCTATCATGGCCAAAAACATTCAGTACTTC
CASSQAPIMAKNIQYF
>TRBV20-1|TRBJ2-3|-|many
TGCAGTGCTAGAGATTCCCGGGCGGCTATCACAGATACGCAGTATTTT
CSARDSRAAITDTQYF
>TRBV29-1|TRBJ1-1|-|many
TGCAGCACCGGACGGGAACTCACGGAAGCTTTCTTT
CSTGRELTEAFF
>TRBV7-8|TRBJ2-5|-|-
TGTGCCAGCAGAGAGGGGGCAGGAGGGGTAGAGACCCAGTACTTC
CASREGAGGVETQYF
>TRBV27|TRBJ1-1|-|many
TGTGCCAGCAGTGAGGGGATGAACACTGAAGCTTTCTTT
CASSEGMNTEAFF
>TRBV12-3/TRBV12-4|TRBJ1-3|TRBD1|-
TGTGCCAGCAGTAAAGGGACAGCCCCTGGAAACACCATATATTTT
CASSKGTAPGNTIYF
>TRBV9|TRBJ2-2|TRBD1|few
TGTGCCAGCAGCGTAGGTCGTGGAGGACAGGGATACACCGGGGAGCTGTTTTTT
CASSVGRGGQGYTGELFF
>TRBV10-3|TRBJ2-7|-|many
TGTGCCACGCGGGCGGGTTCCCACGAGCAGTACTTC
CATRAGSHEQYF
>TRBV10-2|TRBJ1-5|TRBD1|many
TGCGCCAGCAGTGATGGGACAGGGGGCAATCAGCCCCAGCATTTT
CASSDGTGGNQPQHF
>TRBV5-1|TRBJ2-5|TRBD1|many
TGCGCCAGCAGCAAAGGGACAGGGGGCTTGGAGACCCAGTACTTC
CASSKGTGGLETQYF
>TRBV12-5|TRBJ2-1|TRBD1|few
TGTGCTAGTGCCCAGGACAGGGCCTCCTACAATGAGCAGTTCTTC
CASAQDRASYNEQFF
>TRBV20-1|TRBJ1-3|-|-
TGCAGTGCTAGTGGAGGTGGAAACACCATATATTTT
CSASGGGNTIYF
>TRBV19|TRBJ2-1|TRBD2|many
TGTGCCAGTCAGAATTTTGCGGGGGGTTACAATGAGCAGTTCTTC
CASQNFAGGYNEQFF
>TRBV2|TRBJ1-2|TRBD1|many
TGTGCCAGCAGTTCCTTCATGGGGACAGGCTATGGCTACACCTTC
CASSSFMGTGYGYTF
>TRBV6-5|TRBJ1-6|TRBD1|many
TGTGCCAGCAGTTCACGACAGGGCTCACCCCTCCACTTT
CASSSRQGSPLHF
>TRBV20-1|TRBJ1-4|-|many
TGCAGTGCTAGGAGGGACTCGAATGAAAAACTGTTTTTT
CSARRDSNEKLFF
>TRBV10-2|TRBJ1-6|-|many
TGCGCCAGCACCGACCGGGGGGCGAGGGGCTCACCCCTCCACTTT
CASTDRGARGSPLHF
>TRBV6-2/TRBV6-3|TRBJ2-2|-|-
TGTGCCAGCAGTTGGGGGCGTCGATACACCGGGGAGCTGTTTTTT
CASSWGRRYTGELFF
>TRBV25-1|TRBJ2-7|TRBD2|many
TGTGCCAGCAGTATCAGCGGGGCCTCCTACGAGCAGTACTTC
CASSISGASYEQYF
>TRBV6-1|TRBJ1-2|-|many
TGTGCCACCAAGGGACCGAGCTATGGCTACACCTTC
CATKGPSYGYTF
>TRBV7-3|TRBJ1-1|-|few
TGTGCCAGCAGCTCCCAGGAGAACACTGAAGCTTTCTTT
CASSSQENTEAFF
>TRBV18|TRBJ2-7|TRBD1|few
TGTGCCAGCTCACCGGGACAGTCGAACTACGAGCAGTACTTC
CASSPGQSNYEQYF
>TRBV25-1|TRBJ1-1|-|-
TGTGCCAGCCGGGGAAAGGGACAGAACACTGAAGCTTTCTTT
CASRGKGQNTEAFF
>TRBV12-3/TRBV12-4|TRBJ1-5|-|-
TGTGCCAGCAGGGGGGTCCGAATCGATCAGCCCCAGCATTTT
CASRGVRIDQPQHF
>TRBV3-1|TRBJ1-1|TRBD1|many
TGTGCCAGCAGCCCCACGGGACAGGGAGAGAAAAACACTGAAGCTTTCTTT
CASSPTGQGEKNTEAFF
>TRBV10-2|TRBJ1-1|-|-
TGCGCCAGCAGTGTGTCACAGGGTGGCACTGAAGCTTTCTTT
CASSVSQGGTEAFF
>TRBV6-2/TRBV6-3|TRBJ2-5|-|many
TGTGCCAGCAGTTATTTGGGGACCCAGTACTTC
CASSYLGTQYF
>TRBV4-3|TRBJ1-1|-|medium-sized
TGCGCCAGCAGCCAAGTATTCGGAATTTACACTGAAGCTTTCTTT
CASSQVFGIYTEAFF